This T cell receptor beta chain was identified during a study of T cell changes during pregnancy in multiple sclerosis (dated by TCRdb to between 2018 and 2021). About the investigation overall: The study looked at changes in the T cell repertoire across pregnancy in women with multiple sclerosis.

Library construction relied on the immunoSEQ multiplex PCR assay. TCRdb mirrors the immuneACCESS table, restricted to in-frame sequences. Some clones are absent from its copies; in checked studies, under half trace to an unresolved V gene, and the reason for the others is unknown. The sample table shows over 65,000 clones, and roughly 90% are seen once. The ten largest make up around 1.8% of the sample. The germline ends are 9 bases apart after V is trimmed by 8 bases and J by 5 bases. Counted from cysteine to phenylalanine, this CDR3 has 11 amino acids. CDR3 DNA only is kept here, 33 bases in frame from base 1. CDR1 SGHVS and CDR2 FQNEAQ were looked up in the germline V gene. Points on this clone: Its antigen remains undetermined. Base qualities are not at hand, and no much larger clone is one base apart.

Here the chain combines TRBV7-8 and TRBJ2-5; matching of 6 bases hints at TRBD2 as the D gene. The material sequenced was peripheral blood, taken in the first trimester of pregnancy. The sequence was obtained from a female donor in good health, enrolled as a control in a pregnancy study. The CDR3: CASAREETQYF. The DNA sequence is given as TGTGCCAGCGCCCGGGAGGAGACCCAGTACTTC.